This T cell receptor (beta chain) was profiled in a study of a mutant IDH1 vaccine in newly diagnosed glioma. Overall study context: Patients were given eight vaccinations, scheduled in weeks 1, 3, 5, 7, 11, 15, 19 and 23.

The V end lost 3 bases, the J end lost 6 bases, and 15 bases lay between the germline ends. The CDR3 runs to 14 residues. CDR1 and CDR2 from the germline V gene are MNHEY and SMNVEV (reference sequence). Method: immunoSEQ multiplex PCR; TCRdb's copy keeps in-frame clones and lacks some. The sample includes just under 80,000 clones, 90% to 95% of them seen just once. Concerning this clone itself: Its antigen is as yet unknown.

Time point specified: week 5, during vaccination. Every single dose of the vaccine, 300 ug of mutant IDH1 20-mer peptide, came with topical imiquimod. This clonotype originated in a woman aged 50 to 60 with glioma. The specimen comprised PBMCs, sampled from a glioma patient whose treatment included an IDH1 peptide vaccine. The chain links TRBV27 to TRBJ2-7; D call uncertain. The CDR3 DNA reads as TGTGCCAGCAGTTTCTCGGCCTTGGATCTCGAGCAGTACTTC. Protein: CASSFSALDLEQYF.